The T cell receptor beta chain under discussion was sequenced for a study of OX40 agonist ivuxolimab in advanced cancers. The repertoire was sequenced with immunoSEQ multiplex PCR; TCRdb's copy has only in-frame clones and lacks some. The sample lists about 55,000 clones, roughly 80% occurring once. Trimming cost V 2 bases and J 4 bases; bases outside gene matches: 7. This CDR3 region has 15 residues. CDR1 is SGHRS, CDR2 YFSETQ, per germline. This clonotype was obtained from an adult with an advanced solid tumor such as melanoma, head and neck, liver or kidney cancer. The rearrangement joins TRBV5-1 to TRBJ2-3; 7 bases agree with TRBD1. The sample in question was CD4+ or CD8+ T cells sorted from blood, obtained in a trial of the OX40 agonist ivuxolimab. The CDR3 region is CASSFDRAVADTQYF. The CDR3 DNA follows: TGCGCCAGCAGCTTTGACAGGGCGGTGGCAGATACGCAGTATTTT.